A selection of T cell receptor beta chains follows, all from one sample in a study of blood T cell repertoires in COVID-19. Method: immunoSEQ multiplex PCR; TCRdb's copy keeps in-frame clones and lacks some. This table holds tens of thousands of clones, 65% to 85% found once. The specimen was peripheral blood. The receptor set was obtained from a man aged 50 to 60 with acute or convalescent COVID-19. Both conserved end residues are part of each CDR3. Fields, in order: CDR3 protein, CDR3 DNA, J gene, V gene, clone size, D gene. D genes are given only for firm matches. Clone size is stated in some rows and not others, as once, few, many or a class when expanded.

CASGRGSEAFF | TGTGCCAGCGGTAGGGGCTCTGAAGCTTTCTTT | TRBJ1-1 | TRBV6-6 | NA | NA
CASSTKTGLNQPQHF | TGTGCCAGCAGCACCAAGACAGGCCTCAATCAGCCCCAGCATTTT | TRBJ1-5 | TRBV7-2 | once | NA
CASTLPVNTEAFF | TGTGCCAGCACCCTCCCAGTGAACACTGAAGCTTTCTTT | TRBJ1-1 | TRBV28 | NA | NA
CASTGEGYEQYF | TGTGCCAGCACGGGGGAAGGGTACGAGCAGTACTTC | TRBJ2-7 | TRBV28 | NA | NA
CSASPSADTQYF | TGCAGTGCTAGTCCTAGCGCAGATACGCAGTATTTT | TRBJ2-3 | TRBV20-1 | NA | NA
CASSVGPGVNTGELFF | TGTGCCAGCAGCGTAGGACCAGGGGTGAACACCGGGGAGCTGTTTTTT | TRBJ2-2 | TRBV9 | NA | NA
CASSNGQVKNIQYF | TGTGCCAGCAGCAACGGACAGGTCAAAAACATTCAGTACTTC | TRBJ2-4 | TRBV5-4 | NA | TRBD1
CASSLEGGQGDQPQHF | TGTGCCAGTAGTTTGGAAGGGGGGCAGGGGGATCAGCCCCAGCATTTT | TRBJ1-5 | TRBV19 | NA | TRBD1
CASSPGQSQPQHF | TGTGCCAGCTCTCCCGGACAGTCTCAGCCCCAGCATTTT | TRBJ1-5 | TRBV18 | NA | NA
CASSQDTGFQGEAFF | TGCGCCAGCAGCCAAGATACAGGGTTCCAAGGTGAAGCTTTCTTT | TRBJ1-1 | TRBV4-3 | NA | NA
CASDARQGATGELFF | TGTGCCAGCGACGCCCGACAGGGAGCCACCGGGGAGCTGTTTTTT | TRBJ2-2 | TRBV28 | NA | TRBD1
CASSKGQITEAFF | TGTGCCAGCAGTAAGGGACAGATCACTGAAGCTTTCTTT | TRBJ1-1 | TRBV6-2/TRBV6-3 | NA | TRBD1
CASSPGVSDTQYF | TGTGCCAGCAGCCCCGGGGTTTCAGATACGCAGTATTTT | TRBJ2-3 | TRBV7-9 | NA | NA
CASSIPSRTGHYGYTF | TGTGCCAGCAGCATTCCCTCGCGGACAGGGCACTATGGCTACACCTTC | TRBJ1-2 | TRBV3-1/TRBV3-2 | NA | TRBD1
CASSLRQGSGNTIYF | TGTGCCAGCAGCCTCAGACAGGGCTCTGGAAACACCATATATTTT | TRBJ1-3 | TRBV7-6 | NA | TRBD1
CASSLRGPETQYF | TGTGCCAGCAGCCTCAGGGGGCCGGAGACCCAGTACTTC | TRBJ2-5 | TRBV12-3/TRBV12-4 | NA | TRBD1
CASSGGVRETQYF | TGTGCCAGCAGCGGGGGGGTGAGAGAGACCCAGTACTTC | TRBJ2-5 | TRBV5-4 | NA | TRBD2
CAWSRGQGNQPQHF | TGTGCCTGGAGCAGAGGACAGGGTAATCAGCCCCAGCATTTT | TRBJ1-5 | TRBV30 | NA | TRBD1
CASSQLMGYADTQYF | TGCGCCAGCAGCCAACTGATGGGCTACGCAGATACGCAGTATTTT | TRBJ2-3 | TRBV4-3 | once | NA
CASRAGQGGSPLHF | TGTGCCAGCAGAGCCGGACAGGGCGGTTCACCCCTCCACTTT | TRBJ1-6 | TRBV7-8 | NA | TRBD1
CASNLDREAQPQHF | TGTGCCAGCAACCTTGACAGGGAGGCTCAGCCCCAGCATTTT | TRBJ1-5 | TRBV2 | NA | TRBD1
CASTPGTGWVHGYTF | TGTGCCAGCACCCCCGGGACAGGGTGGGTCCATGGCTACACCTTC | TRBJ1-2 | TRBV7-2 | NA | TRBD1
CSASTNNYNSPLHF | TGCAGTGCTAGTACAAATAACTATAATTCACCCCTCCACTTT | TRBJ1-6 | TRBV20-1 | NA | NA
CASSLEQGVYGYTF | TGTGCCAGCAGCTTGGAACAGGGAGTTTATGGCTACACCTTC | TRBJ1-2 | TRBV5-4 | NA | NA
CASGTGGPGETQYF | TGTGCCAGCGGGACAGGGGGTCCGGGAGAGACCCAGTACTTC | TRBJ2-5 | TRBV19 | NA | TRBD1
CASSPQIQGRETQYF | TGTGCCAGCAGCCCACAAATACAGGGAAGGGAGACCCAGTACTTC | TRBJ2-5 | TRBV7-2 | NA | NA